This T cell receptor (beta chain) was identified during a study of T cells in women clearing cervical HPV infection. Looking at the study overall: Case blood drawn at lesion detection; control blood after infection cleared. Case blood was drawn a median about 160 days after lesion detection.

TCR beta CDR3 amplified by multiplex PCR from about 1200 ng genomic DNA. The method was immunoSEQ multiplex PCR; TCRdb's version includes in-frame clones alone and lacks a portion of them. This sample contains fewer than 40,000 clones. V lost 4 bases to trimming and J lost 2 bases, with 7 bases between them. There are 12 residues in the CDR3. CDR1 and CDR2 from the germline V gene are SGHDT and YYEEEE. About this clone: Its antigen is as yet unknown. Sequencing ends 3 residues short of the CDR3 end; the germline J gene provides the rest.

Study-level points and caveats: Combining TCR richness with V gene abundances gave around 0.87 AUC.

The chain combines TRBV5-6 with TRBJ2-7; no firm D call. The clonotype originates from a woman aged 18 to 75 with a cervical HPV16 infection that either progressed to CIN3+ or cleared (not recorded which). The sample was blood buffy coat. The CDR3: CASSQSTYEQYF. The covered CDR3 bases are TGTGCCAGCAGCCAATCAACCTACGAG.